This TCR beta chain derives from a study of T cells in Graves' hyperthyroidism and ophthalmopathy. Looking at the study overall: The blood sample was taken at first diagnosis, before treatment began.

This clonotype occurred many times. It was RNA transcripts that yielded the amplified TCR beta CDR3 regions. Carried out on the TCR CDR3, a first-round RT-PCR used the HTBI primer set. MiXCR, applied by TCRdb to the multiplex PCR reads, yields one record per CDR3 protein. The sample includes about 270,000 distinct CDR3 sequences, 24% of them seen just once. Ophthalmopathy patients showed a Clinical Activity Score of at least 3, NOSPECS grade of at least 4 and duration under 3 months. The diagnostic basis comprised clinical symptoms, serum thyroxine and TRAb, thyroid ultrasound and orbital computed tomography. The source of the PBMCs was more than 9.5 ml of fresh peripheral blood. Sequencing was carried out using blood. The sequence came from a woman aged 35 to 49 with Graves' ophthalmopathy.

The DNA of the CDR3 is TGCAGTGCTAGAGCACCAGCACAGGAAGCCTACGAGCAGTACTTC. Protein sequence: CSARAPAQEAYEQYF. V and J are TRBV20-1 and TRBJ2-7; possibly TRBD1 for D (5 bases). V was clipped by 1 base and J by 2 bases, with 15 bases between them. This CDR3 spans 15 amino acids. Germline V gene lookup returns CDR1 DFQATT and CDR2 SNEGSKA (reference sequence).